These T cell receptor beta chains were read from a single sample in a study of beta chain features in type 1 diabetes. The table came from immunoSEQ multiplex PCR; TCRdb's copy has only in-frame clones and leaves some out. The sample gives 550,000 to 850,000 clones, roughly 13% of which show up once; less than 0.025% is in the top ten. Sequenced sample: naive CD4+ T cells from blood. These receptors all stem from a man between 18 and 29 years old with type 1 diabetes. CDR3s include the opening cysteine and the closing phenylalanine or tryptophan. The D gene is left open where the match is weak. Rows may omit the clone size; those that give it use once, few, many or a size class.

J gene: TRBJ1-1
clone size: -
V gene: TRBV5-1
D gene: -
CDR3 length: 16
CDR3 DNA: TGCGCCAGCAGCTTGGCTCCTGACAGGATGAACACTGAAGCTTTCTTT
CDR3 protein: CASSLAPDRMNTEAFF

J gene: TRBJ1-2
clone size: -
V gene: TRBV9
D gene: -
CDR3 length: 14
CDR3 DNA: TGTGCCAGCAGCGTAGGCTCAGGGCTCTCGGGCTACACCTTC
CDR3 protein: CASSVGSGLSGYTF

J gene: TRBJ2-5
clone size: -
V gene: TRBV5-6
D gene: TRBD1
CDR3 length: 14
CDR3 DNA: TGTGCCAGCAGCCAACAGGGGGGCCCAGAGACCCAGTACTTC
CDR3 protein: CASSQQGGPETQYF

J gene: TRBJ1-6
clone size: few
V gene: TRBV6-1
D gene: TRBD1
CDR3 length: 15
CDR3 DNA: TGTGCCAGCAGTGAATTGGACAGGGAGTATTCACCCCTCCACTTT
CDR3 protein: CASSELDREYSPLHF

J gene: TRBJ1-4
clone size: few
V gene: TRBV15
D gene: -
CDR3 length: 15
CDR3 DNA: TGTGCCACCAGCAGCGGGGTGGGTGATAATGAAAAACTGTTTTTT
CDR3 protein: CATSSGVGDNEKLFF

J gene: TRBJ2-7
clone size: few
V gene: TRBV5-8
D gene: TRBD1
CDR3 length: 14
CDR3 DNA: TGTGCCAGCAGCCCGGGGACAGACTCCTACGAGCAGTACTTC
CDR3 protein: CASSPGTDSYEQYF

J gene: TRBJ1-5
clone size: -
V gene: TRBV2
D gene: -
CDR3 length: 13
CDR3 DNA: TGTGCCAGCAGTGACCAGCCCAATCAGCCCCAGCATTTT
CDR3 protein: CASSDQPNQPQHF

J gene: TRBJ1-2
clone size: -
V gene: TRBV5-4
D gene: TRBD1
CDR3 length: 13
CDR3 DNA: TGTGCCAGCAGCTCGGGACAGTTCACCGGCTACACCTTC
CDR3 protein: CASSSGQFTGYTF

J gene: TRBJ1-1
clone size: -
V gene: TRBV6-5
D gene: TRBD1
CDR3 length: 13
CDR3 DNA: TGTGCCAGCAGTAGGGACAGGGGGCGCCCAGCTTTCTTT
CDR3 protein: CASSRDRGRPAFF

J gene: TRBJ2-5
clone size: -
V gene: TRBV6-1
D gene: -
CDR3 length: 13
CDR3 DNA: TGTGCCAGCAGTGTGCGACTCCCCGAGACCCAGTACTTC
CDR3 protein: CASSVRLPETQYF

J gene: TRBJ1-5
clone size: -
V gene: TRBV7-8
D gene: -
CDR3 length: 16
CDR3 DNA: TGTGCCAGCAGCTTAGCGGATTTTGGGGGTCGTCAGCCCCAGCATTTT
CDR3 protein: CASSLADFGGRQPQHF

J gene: TRBJ2-2
clone size: -
V gene: TRBV9
D gene: -
CDR3 length: 11
CDR3 DNA: TGTGCCAGCAGCGACACCGGGGAGCTGTTTTTT
CDR3 protein: CASSDTGELFF

J gene: TRBJ1-5
clone size: few
V gene: TRBV29-1
D gene: TRBD1
CDR3 length: 14
CDR3 DNA: TGCAGCGTTGGGGGGACAGGGCAGTCTCAGCCCCAGCATTTT
CDR3 protein: CSVGGTGQSQPQHF

J gene: TRBJ2-1
clone size: few
V gene: TRBV4-1
D gene: -
CDR3 length: 14
CDR3 DNA: TGCGCCAGCAGCCAAGATGACAGCTCCAATGAGCAGTTCTTC
CDR3 protein: CASSQDDSSNEQFF

J gene: TRBJ1-4
clone size: -
V gene: TRBV30
D gene: -
CDR3 length: 13
CDR3 DNA: TGTGCCTGGAGGGCACGTCCGAATGAAAAACTGTTTTTT
CDR3 protein: CAWRARPNEKLFF

J gene: TRBJ1-1
clone size: -
V gene: TRBV4-1
D gene: -
CDR3 length: 14
CDR3 DNA: TGCGCCAGCAGCCAAGGGACAGACACTTTGAGAGCTTTCTTT
CDR3 protein: CASSQGTDTLRAFF

J gene: TRBJ2-7
clone size: -
V gene: TRBV11-1
D gene: -
CDR3 length: 14
CDR3 DNA: TGTGCCAGCAGCTTGAGTACGGAAATCTACGAGCAGTACTTC
CDR3 protein: CASSLSTEIYEQYF

J gene: TRBJ1-1
clone size: -
V gene: TRBV18
D gene: TRBD1
CDR3 length: 13
CDR3 DNA: TGTGCCAGCTCACCACTCAGGGGGATTGAAGCTTTCTTT
CDR3 protein: CASSPLRGIEAFF

J gene: TRBJ1-1
clone size: few
V gene: TRBV7-6
D gene: -
CDR3 length: 12
CDR3 DNA: TGTGCCAGCAGCTTACAGAACACTGAAGCTTTCTTT
CDR3 protein: CASSLQNTEAFF

J gene: TRBJ1-5
clone size: -
V gene: TRBV7-9
D gene: -
CDR3 length: 16
CDR3 DNA: TGTGCCAGCAGCTTAGATCTTTCCCCCGGGAATCAGCCCCAGCATTTT
CDR3 protein: CASSLDLSPGNQPQHF

J gene: TRBJ1-1
clone size: -
V gene: TRBV23-1
D gene: -
CDR3 length: 16
CDR3 DNA: TGCGCCAGCAGTCAATGTCCCCAGGGACCGAACACTGAAGCTTTCTTT
CDR3 protein: CASSQCPQGPNTEAFF

J gene: TRBJ2-3
clone size: few
V gene: TRBV27
D gene: -
CDR3 length: 17
CDR3 DNA: TGTGCCAGCAGTTTTCACTCCACGGGACCTAGCACAGATACGCAGTATTTT
CDR3 protein: CASSFHSTGPSTDTQYF

J gene: TRBJ2-7
clone size: -
V gene: TRBV5-1
D gene: -
CDR3 length: 15
CDR3 DNA: TGCGCCAGCAGTTCAACCGGGACGGACTCCTACGAGCAGTACTTC
CDR3 protein: CASSSTGTDSYEQYF

J gene: TRBJ2-3
clone size: few
V gene: TRBV2
D gene: -
CDR3 length: 13
CDR3 DNA: TGTGCCAGCAGGGGTGGTAGCACAGATACGCAGTATTTT
CDR3 protein: CASRGGSTDTQYF

J gene: TRBJ2-1
clone size: few
V gene: TRBV7-2
D gene: -
CDR3 length: 15
CDR3 DNA: TGTGCCAGCAGCTTAGGGACAGTCTCCTACAATGAGCAGTTCTTC
CDR3 protein: CASSLGTVSYNEQFF

J gene: TRBJ2-5
clone size: -
V gene: TRBV28
D gene: -
CDR3 length: 14
CDR3 DNA: TGTGCCAGCAGTCCAGATACCGTACAAGAGACCCAGTACTTC
CDR3 protein: CASSPDTVQETQYF

J gene: TRBJ1-1
clone size: few
V gene: TRBV19
D gene: -
CDR3 length: 15
CDR3 DNA: TGTGCCAGTAGTATAAGCCCAGGTATGAACACTGAAGCTTTCTTT
CDR3 protein: CASSISPGMNTEAFF

J gene: TRBJ2-1
clone size: few
V gene: TRBV7-9
D gene: TRBD1
CDR3 length: 15
CDR3 DNA: TGTGCCAGCAGTCCGACTCCCACAGGGGGACGTGAGCAGTTCTTC
CDR3 protein: CASSPTPTGGREQFF

J gene: TRBJ1-1
clone size: -
V gene: TRBV30
D gene: -
CDR3 length: 12
CDR3 DNA: TGTGCCTGGACAGGCATGAACACTGAAGCTTTCTTT
CDR3 protein: CAWTGMNTEAFF

J gene: TRBJ2-7
clone size: few
V gene: TRBV2
D gene: TRBD1
CDR3 length: 13
CDR3 DNA: TGTGCCAGCGTTAGGACAGGGGAATACGAGCAGTACTTC
CDR3 protein: CASVRTGEYEQYF

J gene: TRBJ2-3
clone size: few
V gene: TRBV5-1
D gene: -
CDR3 length: 15
CDR3 DNA: TGCGCCAGCAGCACCACCCATCCAGGCACAGATACGCAGTATTTT
CDR3 protein: CASSTTHPGTDTQYF

J gene: TRBJ2-1
clone size: -
V gene: TRBV7-2
D gene: -
CDR3 length: 16
CDR3 DNA: TGTGCCAGCAGCTTAGCCCGGGCGGTTTCCTACAATGAGCAGTTCTTC
CDR3 protein: CASSLARAVSYNEQFF

J gene: TRBJ2-1
clone size: -
V gene: TRBV5-6
D gene: -
CDR3 length: 11
CDR3 DNA: TGTGCCAGCAGCTTGGGGACACGGCAGTTCTTC
CDR3 protein: CASSLGTRQFF

J gene: TRBJ2-6
clone size: -
V gene: TRBV6-5
D gene: -
CDR3 length: 14
CDR3 DNA: TGTGCCAGCAGTGAAGGGCCTGGGGCCAACGTCCTGACTTTC
CDR3 protein: CASSEGPGANVLTF